Given below is one T cell receptor (beta chain) in context. The germline V gene encodes CDR1 LGHDT and CDR2 YNNKEL (reference sequence). V shed 0 bases and J 10 bases; nucleotides not matched to a gene: 8. The CDR3 contains 14 residues. The record originates from a study of blood T cell repertoires in COVID-19. Study at large: The origin of the acute and convalescent COVID-19 samples was the United States, Italy and Spain. The cDNA or gDNA used as material had been derived from T cells, B-cell-depleted T cells, or PBMCs.

In the authors' workflow: By means of reference gene primer amplification, nucleated cell counts were estimated. Sequencing was performed with immunoSEQ multiplex PCR; in TCRdb, only in-frame clones are kept and a portion is missing. Clone size and the V and J calls come from that table; the DNA yielded D and trimming. The sample has about 120,000 clones, around 78% seen once. The receptor's source is a man between 70 and 80 years old with acute or convalescent COVID-19. The rearrangement links TRBV3-1 (or the pseudogene TRBV3-2) to TRBJ1-2; 7 nucleotides align to TRBD1. Material for sequencing was peripheral blood. CDR3 in DNA: TGTGCCAGCAGCCAAGATATTAAGGGGGCCCACTACACCTTC. Translated, it gives CASSQDIKGAHYTF.